This T cell receptor beta chain was recovered during a study of shared clonotypes between healthy human individuals. Using immunoSEQ multiplex PCR, the repertoire was profiled, and TCRdb retains in-frame clones only, with some absent. Here the sample spans around 1,000,000 clones, about 80% being singletons. Germline V CDR1 and CDR2: SGDLS, YYNGEE. This CDR3 contains 17 residues. Trimming cost V 4 bases and J 2 bases; bases outside gene matches: 10. The specimen sequenced was memory CD4+ T cells from PBMCs. Subset specified: CD45RA-negative fraction. This receptor was identified in a young man in good health. Some clones in this sample may be carry-over from other donors' samples. This rearrangement joins TRBV9 to TRBJ2-7; 12 bases map to TRBD2. The CDR3 protein is CASSRLAGAGDTYEQYF. The CDR3 nucleotides read TGTGCCAGCAGCAGACTAGCGGGAGCCGGGGATACCTACGAGCAGTACTTC.